The 21 T cell receptor beta chains below were found in one sample sequenced in a study of vaccination and CD4 T cells after COVID-19. Treatment denoted: 10-day PBMC culture with coronavirus spike peptide pools or control peptides (ViraFEST assay). Sequencing of the DNA from cultured CD4+ T cells was carried out with the Oncomine TCR Beta short-read assay. TCRdb processed the PCR reads anew with MiXCR; each CDR3 protein has one entry. Among about 19,000 distinct CDR3 sequences listed, 50% to 60% were seen once. Their antigens remain unidentified. Sequencing was done on a sample of CD4+ T cells from blood, cultured in vitro. The receptor set was obtained from a human donor who had recovered from COVID-19.

The chain uses TRBV11-3 and TRBJ2-2, with 11 positions matching TRBD2. This CDR3 comprises 16 residues. Germline V lookup: CDR1 SGHNT, CDR2 YENEEA. J gave up 6 bases and V 5 bases, and 8 bases lay outside the gene matches. The CDR3 coding sequence is TGTGCCAGCAGCCCGCCCGGACTAGCGGGCGCCGGGGAGCTGTTTTTT. Protein: CASSPPGLAGAGELFF.

This sequence joins TRBV24-1 and TRBJ2-3; TRBD1 might be the D (6 bases). Trimming took off 3 bases at V and 6 bases at J, with 12 bases between the two ends. CDR3 length equals 14 residues. Germline V gene data show CDR1 as KGHDR and CDR2 as SFDVKD. CDR3 protein: CATSDQGLGDTQYF. For the CDR3, the DNA is TGTGCCACCAGTGATCAGGGGTTAGGTGATACGCAGTATTTT.

This clonotype was counted only a few times. The chain has TRBV7-2 and TRBJ1-1; possible D gene TRBD1, 5 bases. The CDR3 covers 13 residues. V gave up 4 bases and J gave up 1 base, with 7 bases separating them. CDR1 and CDR2 (germline): SGHTA, FQGNSA. CDR3 sequence: CASSSTGNTEAFF. CDR3 sequence (DNA): TGTGCCAGCAGCTCAACAGGGAACACTGAAGCTTTCTTT.

The chain employs TRBV7-2 and TRBJ2-6; D possibly corresponds to TRBD1 (5 bases). V was trimmed by 5 bases and J by 4 bases, leaving 15 bases between them. The CDR3 covers 16 residues. Germline CDR1 is SGHTA and CDR2 is FQGNSA. CDR3 sequence: CASSPDSFAGANVLTF. Written as DNA, the CDR3 is TGTGCCAGCAGCCCTGACAGCTTTGCCGGGGCCAACGTCCTGACTTTC.

This clonotype was seen more than once but under ten times. The chain links TRBV7-3 to TRBJ1-5; no definite D call. Germline V gene sequence: CDR1 SGHTA, CDR2 FQGTGA. Trimming left V 6 bases short and J 3 bases short, with 9 bases between. The CDR3 extends over 13 amino acids. The CDR3 DNA follows: TGTGCCAGCAGTCCAGGCCACAATCAGCCCCAGCATTTT. Amino acid sequence: CASSPGHNQPQHF.

The gene calls are TRBV2 and TRBJ2-6, with D possibly TRBD1 on 6 matching bases. The CDR3 has 13 residues. Trimming took off 1 base at V and 12 bases at J, with 10 bases between the two ends. CDR1 and CDR2 (germline): SNHLY, FYNNEI. The CDR3, as DNA: TGTGCCAGCAGTGAAGAGGGGGACACCGTCCTGACTTTC. Amino acid sequence: CASSEEGDTVLTF.

The chain carries TRBV7-9 and TRBJ1-6, with D maybe TRBD1 (6 bases). This CDR3 region has 15 residues. V was trimmed by 5 bases and J by 7 bases, leaving 15 bases between them. The germline V gene encodes CDR1 SEHNR and CDR2 FQNEAQ (reference sequence). The CDR3 nucleotides are TGTGCCAGCAGCCAAGGACAGCTTCTAAATTCACCCCTCCACTTT. It yields the protein CASSQGQLLNSPLHF.

V usage is TRBV20-1 and J usage is TRBJ1-2; D is possibly TRBD1 (6 bases). CDR3 length: 15 residues. Germline V CDR1 and CDR2: DFQATT, SNEGSKA (reference sequence). The V end was cut by 3 bases, the J end by 0 bases, with 14 bases between. The CDR3 nucleotides are TGCAGTGCTAGTGAGACAGGCGATCCTAACTATGGCTACACCTTC. Translating gives CSASETGDPNYGYTF.

This clonotype is deemed medium-sized. This chain joins TRBV10-3 and TRBJ1-1, with a weak D call TRBD1 (6 bases). The CDR3 covers 13 residues. CDR1 is ENHRY and CDR2 is SYGVKD in the germline V gene. V was pared by 7 bases and J by 2 bases, with 11 bases between. The CDR3 sequence: CAINTGANTEAFF. CDR3 nucleotide sequence: TGTGCCATCAATACGGGGGCAAACACTGAAGCTTTCTTT.

The chain links TRBV20-1 to TRBJ2-1; perhaps TRBD2 as D (6 bases). Germline values: CDR1 DFQATT, CDR2 SNEGSKA (reference sequence). There are 13 residues in the CDR3. Trimming shortened V by 6 bases and J by 4 bases, and 13 bases separated the two germline ends. The CDR3 sequence: CSASRDSYNEQFF. For the CDR3, the DNA is TGCAGTGCCAGTAGGGACTCTTACAATGAGCAGTTCTTC.

In nucleotides, the CDR3 is TGTGCCAGCAGCGGAACGGGAGCCCACGAGCAGTACTTC. Translation: CASSGTGAHEQYF. The V call is TRBV11-3, the J call TRBJ2-7, with D possibly matching TRBD2 (6 bases). Looked up from germline, CDR1 is SGHNT and CDR2 is YENEEA. The CDR3 extends over 13 amino acids. V was pared by 5 bases and J by 5 bases, with 13 bases between. The full variable domain, its missing parts supplied by reference TRBV11-3 and TRBJ2-7, is EAGVVQSPRYKIIEKKQPVAFWCNPISGHNTLYWYLQNLGQGPELLIRYENEEAVDDSQLPKDRFSAERLKGVDSTLKIQPAELGDSAVYLCASSGTGAHEQYFGPGTRLTVT.

This chain links TRBV19 with TRBJ2-2; 9 bases fit TRBD1. The CDR3 is 15 amino acids. The germline gives CDR1 LNHDA, CDR2 SQIVND (reference sequence). Germline trimming cut 5 bases from V and 2 bases from J; bases unmatched to any gene: 3. The CDR3 sequence: CASSRDRANTGELFF. The CDR3 bases are TGTGCCAGTAGTCGGGACAGGGCTAACACCGGGGAGCTGTTTTTT.

The rearrangement joins TRBV7-6 to TRBJ2-7, with 7 positions matching TRBD2. J gave up 5 bases and V 6 bases, and 1 base lay outside the gene matches. Germline values: CDR1 SGHVS, CDR2 FNYEAQ. The CDR3 is made up of 11 amino acids. The CDR3 DNA follows: TGTGCCAGCAGGGCGGGAGACGAGCAGTACTTC. It is translated as CASRAGDEQYF. Full variable domain (remainder filled in from reference TRBV7-6 and TRBJ2-7): GAGVSQSPRYKVTKRGQDVALRCDPISGHVSLYWYRQALGQGPEFLTYFNYEAQQDKSGLPNDRFSAERPEGSISTLTIQRTEQRDSAMYRCASRAGDEQYFGPGTRLTVT.

The gene calls are TRBV19 and TRBJ2-7, with 9 bases that match TRBD1. Germline assignment: CDR1 LNHDA and CDR2 SQIVND (reference sequence). V lost 7 bases and J lost 7; bases outside the gene matches: 11. CDR3 length equals 14 residues. The CDR3 nucleotides read TGTGCCAGTACCCGGACAGGGGAGAGTGATGAGCAGTACTTC. Translation: CASTRTGESDEQYF.

The gene calls are TRBV12-3 or TRBV12-4 and TRBJ1-3, with D perhaps TRBD1 (5 bases). This CDR3 spans 15 amino acids. The V and J ends lost 5 bases and 4 bases respectively, with 15 bases between them. The CDR3 region is CASSNRDAMGNTIYF. CDR3 DNA: TGTGCCAGCAGTAACCGGGACGCTATGGGAAACACCATATATTTT.

This clonotype was seen only once. J is TRBJ2-1 and V is TRBV29-1; 10 nucleotides align to TRBD1. Germline V CDR1 and CDR2: SQVTM, ANQGSEA. Trimming at V came to 8 bases and at J to 6 bases, leaving 10 bases not matched to a gene. CDR3 length: 14 amino acids. CDR3 region: CSHRGTGVSNEQFF. The DNA for the CDR3 is TGCAGCCACAGGGGGACAGGGGTTTCCAATGAGCAGTTCTTC.

The rearrangement uses TRBV14 and TRBJ1-2, with D unclear. The ends were cut back, 2 bases at V and 2 bases at J, with 9 bases in the middle. The CDR3 extends over 14 amino acids. Germline values: CDR1 SGHDN, CDR2 FVKESK. This chain's CDR3 is CASSQTVTNYGYTF. In DNA form, the CDR3 reads TGTGCCAGCAGCCAAACGGTTACCAACTATGGCTACACCTTC. Combining the CDR3 with reference TRBV14 and TRBJ1-2 gives the whole variable domain EAGVTQFPSHSVIEKGQTVTLRCDPISGHDNLYWYRRVMGKEIKFLLHFVKESKQDESGMPNNRFLAERTGGTYSTLKVQPAELEDSGVYFCASSQTVTNYGYTFGSGTRLTVV.

V and J are TRBV10-1 and TRBJ2-2; the match to TRBD1 covers 8 bases. The V segment lost 8 bases and the J segment 1 base; nucleotides outside the gene matches: 3. The germline CDR1 and CDR2 sequences are WNHNN and SYGVQD (reference sequence). The CDR3 runs 14 residues. The CDR3: CASQGAGNTGELFF. The CDR3 region has the DNA TGCGCCAGCCAGGGGGCCGGGAACACCGGGGAGCTGTTTTTT.

The V call is TRBV6-1, the J call TRBJ1-1; maybe TRBD1 (5 bases). The CDR3 is made up of 16 amino acids. Per the germline V gene, CDR1 is MNHNS and CDR2 is SASEGT. V was cut by 7 bases and J by 2 bases, with 20 bases left in between. The CDR3 region is CASNSRWGRRNTEAFF. The CDR3 DNA reads TGTGCCAGCAATTCCAGGTGGGGGAGGAGAAACACTGAAGCTTTCTTT.

The chain employs TRBV30 and TRBJ2-5, with 10 bases identical to TRBD2. J lost 3 bases, V lost 4 bases, and 5 bases had no gene match. CDR1 is GTSNPN, CDR2 SVGIG, per germline (reference sequence). CDR3 length: 14 amino acids. The CDR3 DNA is TGTGCCTGGACGGGACTAGCGCCAGAAGAGACCCAGTACTTC. Its protein product is CAWTGLAPEETQYF.

This clonotype showed up just a few times. The chain couples TRBV21-1 to TRBJ2-3; no check of the table's D call, TRBD2, against the DNA was made. TRBV21-1 is noted as a pseudogene. CDR3 length: 14 residues. The DNA of the CDR3 is TGTGCCAGCCCCCGGGACTCCCTCACAGATACGCAGTATTTT. Translating it yields CASPRDSLTDTQYF.